This T cell receptor beta chain was found in a study of cytomegalovirus exposure and HLA in healthy donors. The donors (healthy individuals) were bone marrow donors. PCR was performed using 60 Vbeta and 13 Jbeta primers. Libraries were prepared by immunoSEQ multiplex PCR; TCRdb keeps only in-frame clonotypes and omits some of them. The profile shows more than 110,000 clones, about three quarters of them singletons. Germline V gives CDR1 SGDLS, CDR2 YYNGEE. CDR3 length equals 17 residues. With 3 bases removed from V and 5 bases from J, the gap between germline ends came to 21 bases. On this clone: Its antigen is still unknown.

Overall study results and limits: A later analysis associated 16,951 TCR beta sequences with HLA alleles at a 0.05 false discovery rate.

This TCR came from a woman between 35 and 50 years old in good health and CMV-seronegative. The sequenced sample was PBMCs. The chain joins TRBV9 to TRBJ2-1; D not resolved. The CDR3 nucleotides read TGTGCCAGCAGCGCCGACCTATTTCCGACACTTAACAATGAGCAGTTCTTC. This gives the protein CASSADLFPTLNNEQFF.